The clone carrying this T cell receptor (beta chain) showed up just a few times. Its antigen is not identified. The data were obtained in a study of regulatory T cells in long-lasting Graves disease. Construction of the TCR beta libraries employed iRepertoire HTBI primers in conjunction with Arm-PCR of CDR3 regions. MiXCR, run by TCRdb on the multiplex PCR reads, gives a single entry per CDR3 protein. The sample yields fewer than 650,000 distinct CDR3 sequences, roughly 16% seen once. Time point specified: newly diagnosed GD, antithyroid drugs for less than 3 months. The authors made the TCR library using RNA they extracted from PBMCs. The study's findings and limits: Since the sample size was small, accuracy may have been reduced.

The junction had 9 bases not matched to a gene; V was cut back by 0 bases and J by 6 bases. This CDR3 has 16 amino acids. From germline, CDR1 is KGHSH and CDR2 LQKENI. The same data also went into a second study, on T cells in Graves' hyperthyroidism and ophthalmopathy. That report adds: An initial round of RT-PCR targeting the TCR CDR3 relied on the HTBI primer set.

Sequenced here: peripheral blood mononuclear cells (PBMCs), sampled at new diagnosis, from a patient treated with antithyroid drugs. This receptor was obtained from a man aged 18 to 35 with Graves disease. The chain couples TRBV18 to TRBJ2-7, with TRBD1 matching 9 bases. This CDR3 reads CASSPPGTGTGSEQYF. The CDR3 DNA reads as TGTGCCAGCTCACCACCTGGAACCGGGACAGGGAGCGAGCAGTACTTC.